This note documents a single T cell receptor (beta chain) sequence. Its antigen remains unidentified. Only one base separates this from a far larger clonotype, so it likely reflects a read error. Other nucleotide sequences from this sample produce the same CDR3. Profiling relied on immunoSEQ multiplex PCR, and the TCRdb table lists in-frame clones only, not all of them. The sample includes under 3,500 clones, around 62% of them seen just once. This sample was included in a study of T cells in narcolepsy. In the study overall: Patients with NT1 or NT2 and healthy control donors were enrolled. Study outcomes and limitations: Autoreactive HCRT-specific and TRIB2-specific clonotypes were marked in same-patient CSF-versus-blood CD4+ comparisons. Blood of same and different patients, but not healthy controls, reportedly held recurring autoreactive clonotypes.

The CDR3 sequence is 15 residues long. This chain uses TRBV5-2 with TRBJ1-2; the D call TRBD1 from the table was never checked on the DNA. TRBV5-2 is shown as a pseudogene. Sequencing was performed on CD45RA- memory CD8+ T cells from PBMCs. The receptor was derived from a human donor with narcolepsy. The CDR3 region is CASSQEQGSVLGYTF. The CDR3 DNA is TGTGCCAGCAGCCAAGAGCAGGGTTCCGTCCTTGGCTACACCTTC.